These T cell receptor beta chains were read from a single sample in a study of T cell repertoires in cytomegalovirus infection. A single record per CDR3 protein comes from TCRdb applying MiXCR to the reads. Among about 320,000 distinct CDR3 sequences listed, 9.5% were seen once. Input material: PBMCs. These receptors were collected from a human donor in good health (CMV status not recorded). Some clones in this sample may be carry-over from other donors' samples. Both conserved end residues are part of each CDR3. The D gene is left open where the match is weak. Size values are once, few and many counts, or a class for expanded clones, and some rows have none.

>TRBV28|few|TRBD2|TRBJ2-3
CASSFNRGRIDTQYF
TGTGCCAGCAGTTTTAACCGCGGGAGGATAGATACGCAGTATTTT
>TRBV7-2|many|.|TRBJ1-2
CASSSTGTPYGYTF
TGTGCCAGCAGCTCGACTGGGACACCCTATGGCTACACCTTC
>TRBV7-3|few|.|TRBJ2-5
CASSRDRIQETQYF
TGTGCCAGCAGCCGCGACAGGATCCAAGAGACCCAGTACTTC
>TRBV7-6|many|TRBD1|TRBJ1-2
CASSLGEQGHTYGYTF
TGTGCCAGCAGCTTAGGGGAACAGGGGCATACCTATGGCTACACCTTC
>TRBV7-6|.|TRBD1|TRBJ1-2
CASSLVAGGSYTF
TGTGCCAGCAGCTTAGTGGCAGGGGGCAGCTACACCTTC
>TRBV11-2|.|.|TRBJ2-7
CASSLNVGDEQYF
TGTGCCAGCAGCTTAAATGTGGGGGACGAGCAGTACTTC
>TRBV19|.|.|TRBJ2-1
CASGGSGEQFF
TGTGCCAGTGGGGGGTCGGGTGAGCAGTTCTTC
>TRBV7-9|many|.|TRBJ1-1
CASSDTIPSRGAFF
TGTGCCAGCAGCGACACAATTCCGTCAAGAGGAGCTTTCTTT
>TRBV11-2|.|.|TRBJ1-1
CASTPRAGTEAFF
TGTGCCAGCACCCCGAGGGCAGGAACTGAAGCTTTCTTT
>TRBV6-5|.|TRBD1|TRBJ1-3
CASRIDRDAAIYF
TGTGCCAGCAGAATCGACAGGGACGCCGCCATATATTTT
>TRBV6-1|few|.|TRBJ1-2
CASSGTAHGYTF
TGTGCCAGCAGTGGGACAGCTCATGGCTACACCTTC
>TRBV20-1|many|.|TRBJ1-2
CSASDSNYGYTF
TGCAGTGCTAGCGATAGCAACTATGGCTACACCTTC
>TRBV11-1|many|TRBD1|TRBJ1-1
CASSLPQPGQGNTEAFF
TGTGCCAGCAGCTTACCTCAGCCGGGACAGGGTAACACTGAAGCTTTCTTT
>TRBV19|many|TRBD2|TRBJ2-1
CASSIGPAGGPGEQFF
TGTGCCAGTAGTATAGGGCCAGCGGGAGGGCCGGGGGAGCAGTTCTTC